This is a list of T cell receptor beta chains from one sample in a study of blood T cell repertoires in COVID-19. Clones were sequenced by immunoSEQ multiplex PCR, and TCRdb holds only the in-frame ones, with some missing. The sample includes about 68,000 clones, 80% to 90% seen only once; the top ten take almost 1.5%. The sample was peripheral blood. These receptors came from an older woman with acute or convalescent COVID-19. Both conserved end residues are part of each CDR3. The order of the fields is D gene, clone size, V gene, J gene, CDR3 protein, CDR3 DNA. D genes are given only for firm matches. A row's size may be missing; if present it is once, few, many or a size class.

d_gene: TRBD1; abundance: few; v_gene: TRBV28; j_gene: TRBJ2-7; CDR3aa: CASRTTGGLYEQYF; CDR3nt: TGTGCCAGCAGGACGACAGGGGGCTTGTACGAGCAGTACTTC
d_gene: TRBD1; abundance: .; v_gene: TRBV28; j_gene: TRBJ1-4; CDR3aa: CASSPTGGGSTNEKLFF; CDR3nt: TGTGCCAGCAGCCCGACAGGGGGTGGCTCAACTAATGAAAAACTGTTTTTT
d_gene: TRBD1; abundance: .; v_gene: TRBV6-5; j_gene: TRBJ1-3; CDR3aa: CASSAGGRSGNTIYF; CDR3nt: TGTGCCAGCAGCGCAGGGGGTCGCTCTGGAAACACCATATATTTT
d_gene: .; abundance: .; v_gene: TRBV28; j_gene: TRBJ2-1; CDR3aa: CASSLQVRGEQFF; CDR3nt: TGTGCCAGCAGTTTACAGGTTCGGGGGGAGCAGTTCTTC
d_gene: .; abundance: few; v_gene: TRBV6-5; j_gene: TRBJ1-1; CDR3aa: CASSYWEDTEAFF; CDR3nt: TGTGCCAGCAGTTACTGGGAGGACACTGAAGCTTTCTTT
d_gene: .; abundance: .; v_gene: TRBV7-9; j_gene: TRBJ1-5; CDR3aa: CASSLVLAGEFNQPQHF; CDR3nt: TGTGCCAGCAGCTTAGTGTTGGCAGGGGAGTTCAATCAGCCCCAGCATTTT
d_gene: .; abundance: .; v_gene: TRBV10-1; j_gene: TRBJ1-6; CDR3aa: CASSEQGSGSPLHF; CDR3nt: TGCGCCAGCAGTGAGCAGGGTTCGGGTTCACCCCTCCACTTT
d_gene: .; abundance: once; v_gene: TRBV28; j_gene: TRBJ1-2; CDR3aa: CASSLSVLYGYTF; CDR3nt: TGTGCCAGCAGTCTGTCAGTCCTCTATGGCTACACCTTC
d_gene: TRBD1; abundance: .; v_gene: TRBV30; j_gene: TRBJ1-6; CDR3aa: CAWSGSTGNSPLHF; CDR3nt: TGTGCCTGGAGTGGGTCGACAGGGAATTCACCCCTCCACTTT
d_gene: TRBD2; abundance: .; v_gene: TRBV6-1; j_gene: TRBJ2-3; CDR3aa: CASSGGGLAGGPLDTQYF; CDR3nt: TGTGCCAGCAGTGGAGGGGGACTAGCGGGGGGGCCGCTAGATACGCAGTATTTT
d_gene: .; abundance: .; v_gene: TRBV5-1; j_gene: TRBJ1-3; CDR3aa: CASSLNSGVSGNTIYF; CDR3nt: TGCGCCAGCAGCTTGAATTCAGGCGTCTCTGGAAACACCATATATTTT
d_gene: TRBD1; abundance: .; v_gene: TRBV2; j_gene: TRBJ2-7; CDR3aa: CASSEQGESYEQYF; CDR3nt: TGTGCCAGCAGTGAACAGGGGGAGTCCTACGAGCAGTACTTC
d_gene: .; abundance: .; v_gene: TRBV5-5; j_gene: TRBJ1-2; CDR3aa: CASSLGGMVYGYTF; CDR3nt: TGTGCCAGCAGCTTAGGGGGTATGGTCTATGGCTACACCTTC
d_gene: TRBD2; abundance: .; v_gene: TRBV24-1; j_gene: TRBJ2-1; CDR3aa: CATSEALAGRDEQFF; CDR3nt: TGTGCCACCAGTGAAGCACTAGCGGGGAGGGATGAGCAGTTCTTC
d_gene: .; abundance: few; v_gene: TRBV6-6; j_gene: TRBJ1-6; CDR3aa: CASSYGRDNSPLHF; CDR3nt: TGTGCCAGCAGTTACGGCAGGGATAATTCACCCCTCCACTTT
d_gene: .; abundance: .; v_gene: TRBV27; j_gene: TRBJ1-2; CDR3aa: CASSPGQGYGYTF; CDR3nt: TGTGCCAGCAGTCCGGGCCAGGGCTATGGCTACACCTTC
d_gene: .; abundance: .; v_gene: TRBV7-2; j_gene: TRBJ2-1; CDR3aa: CASSFGDITYNEQFF; CDR3nt: TGTGCCAGCAGCTTTGGGGACATCACGTACAATGAGCAGTTCTTC
d_gene: TRBD1; abundance: .; v_gene: TRBV4-1; j_gene: TRBJ2-6; CDR3aa: CASSRPGQGVTGANVLTF; CDR3nt: TGCGCCAGCAGCCGGCCGGGACAGGGGGTGACTGGGGCCAACGTCCTGACTTTC
d_gene: .; abundance: .; v_gene: TRBV2; j_gene: TRBJ1-3; CDR3aa: CASSEQSATLGASGNTIYF; CDR3nt: TGTGCCAGCAGTGAACAGTCGGCCACTCTTGGGGCCTCTGGAAACACCATATATTTT
d_gene: .; abundance: .; v_gene: TRBV20-1; j_gene: TRBJ1-5; CDR3aa: CSASRDSNQPQHF; CDR3nt: TGCAGTGCTAGTAGGGACTCAAATCAGCCCCAGCATTTT
d_gene: TRBD1; abundance: .; v_gene: TRBV6-1; j_gene: TRBJ2-1; CDR3aa: CASSDDRGLYYEQFF; CDR3nt: TGTGCCAGCAGTGACGACAGGGGGCTTTATTATGAGCAGTTCTTC
d_gene: .; abundance: .; v_gene: TRBV19; j_gene: TRBJ1-1; CDR3aa: CASSIKEAFSEAFF; CDR3nt: TGTGCCAGTAGTATCAAGGAGGCTTTCTCTGAAGCTTTCTTT
d_gene: TRBD1; abundance: few; v_gene: TRBV7-2; j_gene: TRBJ2-7; CDR3aa: CASSWDRGPYEQYF; CDR3nt: TGTGCCAGCAGTTGGGACAGGGGCCCCTACGAGCAGTACTTC
d_gene: TRBD1; abundance: .; v_gene: TRBV27; j_gene: TRBJ1-2; CDR3aa: CASSFTGAPYRGYTF; CDR3nt: TGTGCCAGCAGCTTCACAGGGGCCCCCTATAGGGGCTACACCTTC
d_gene: .; abundance: .; v_gene: TRBV19; j_gene: TRBJ1-3; CDR3aa: CASSIDVGQSSGNTIYF; CDR3nt: TGTGCCAGTAGTATAGACGTGGGACAAAGCTCTGGAAACACCATATATTTT
d_gene: TRBD2; abundance: .; v_gene: TRBV4-1; j_gene: TRBJ2-5; CDR3aa: CASSQDYASGGAGKKTQYF; CDR3nt: TGCGCCAGCAGCCAAGATTATGCTAGCGGGGGGGCCGGCAAGAAGACCCAGTACTTC
d_gene: TRBD1; abundance: .; v_gene: TRBV12-3/TRBV12-4; j_gene: TRBJ1-2; CDR3aa: CASSWTGDYGYTF; CDR3nt: TGTGCCAGCAGTTGGACAGGGGACTATGGCTACACCTTC
d_gene: .; abundance: .; v_gene: TRBV21-1; j_gene: TRBJ1-2; CDR3aa: CAPDREKYGYTF; CDR3nt: TGTGCCCCGGACAGGGAGAAGTATGGCTACACCTTC
d_gene: .; abundance: .; v_gene: TRBV5-1; j_gene: TRBJ1-2; CDR3aa: CASSLGEGDPGTF; CDR3nt: TGCGCCAGCAGCTTGGGGGAGGGGGACCCTGGCACCTTC
d_gene: TRBD2; abundance: .; v_gene: TRBV28; j_gene: TRBJ2-1; CDR3aa: CASSLAGGSYNEQFF; CDR3nt: TGTGCCAGCAGTTTGGCGGGGGGCTCCTACAATGAGCAGTTCTTC
d_gene: .; abundance: .; v_gene: TRBV2; j_gene: TRBJ2-7; CDR3aa: CASSERPGASYEQYF; CDR3nt: TGTGCCAGCAGTGAAAGGCCAGGCGCATCCTACGAGCAGTACTTC
d_gene: .; abundance: .; v_gene: TRBV7-3; j_gene: TRBJ2-1; CDR3aa: CASSLVWSSEQFF; CDR3nt: TGTGCCAGCAGCTTAGTGTGGTCTAGCGAGCAGTTCTTC
d_gene: TRBD1; abundance: .; v_gene: TRBV19; j_gene: TRBJ1-1; CDR3aa: CASSMGQGGTNTEAFF; CDR3nt: TGTGCCAGTAGTATGGGACAGGGAGGGACGAACACTGAAGCTTTCTTT
d_gene: .; abundance: .; v_gene: TRBV9; j_gene: TRBJ1-5; CDR3aa: CASSETAARNQPQHF; CDR3nt: TGTGCCAGCAGCGAAACAGCAGCTCGCAATCAGCCCCAGCATTTT
d_gene: TRBD1; abundance: .; v_gene: TRBV5-1; j_gene: TRBJ2-7; CDR3aa: CASSIYPQGYEQYF; CDR3nt: TGCGCCAGCAGCATATATCCACAGGGGTACGAGCAGTACTTC
d_gene: .; abundance: .; v_gene: TRBV2; j_gene: TRBJ1-2; CDR3aa: CASSEGERYGYTF; CDR3nt: TGTGCCAGCAGTGAGGGTGAGAGGTATGGCTACACCTTC